Below are 25 T cell receptor beta chains sequenced from a single sample in a study of cytomegalovirus exposure and HLA in healthy donors. PCR involved 60 Vbeta and 13 Jbeta primers. Some clones are missing from TCRdb's copy, which holds only in-frame ones; the method was immunoSEQ multiplex PCR. The record lists roughly 62,000 clones, of which the ten most abundant hold more than 2%. Material for sequencing was PBMCs. These receptors were obtained from a woman aged 18-35 years in good health and CMV-seronegative.

The chain links TRBV10-1 to TRBJ2-1; 10 bases map to TRBD2. Germline CDR1 is WNHNN and CDR2 is SYGVQD (reference sequence). This CDR3 region has 14 residues. With 2 bases clipped from V and 7 bases from J, the junction kept 2 bases outside the gene matches. The CDR3 here is CASSEASGRNEQFF. CDR3 bases: TGCGCCAGCAGTGAGGCTAGCGGGAGAAATGAGCAGTTCTTC.

V and J are TRBV18 and TRBJ2-6, with D possibly being TRBD1 (6 bases). Germline V lookup: CDR1 KGHSH, CDR2 LQKENI. The CDR3 spans 16 residues. V dropped 3 bases and J dropped 0 bases, with 9 bases sitting between them. The CDR3 reads CASSPRQDSGANVLTF. In DNA, the CDR3 is TGTGCCAGCTCACCCAGACAGGACTCTGGGGCCAACGTCCTGACTTTC.

The V call is TRBV5-5, the J call TRBJ2-5; 7 bases fit TRBD2. CDR3 length: 15 residues. Per germline, CDR1 SGHKS and CDR2 YYEKEE (reference sequence). The V segment lost 4 bases and the J segment 2 bases; nucleotides outside the gene matches: 8. The CDR3 DNA reads TGTGCCAGCAGCCGGCTCGGGGGGATGCAAGAGACCCAGTACTTC. Its protein is CASSRLGGMQETQYF. The whole variable domain, remainder taken from reference TRBV5-5 and TRBJ2-5, is DAGVTQSPTHLIKTRGQQVTLRCSPISGHKSVSWYQQVLGQGPQFIFQYYEKEERGRGNFPDRFSARQFPNYSSELNVNALLLGDSALYLCASSRLGGMQETQYFGPGTRLLVL.

The DNA of the CDR3 is TGTGCCAGCAGCCCCCCGGAACTAGCGGCGGAGACCCAGTACTTC. Amino acid sequence: CASSPPELAAETQYF. The chain employs TRBV4-2 and TRBJ2-5, with 8 bases identical to TRBD2. The CDR3 contains 15 residues. Germline trimming cut 4 bases from V and 5 bases from J; bases unmatched to any gene: 9. Germline V gene lookup returns CDR1 LGHNA and CDR2 YNFKEQ.

The chain couples TRBV4-2 to TRBJ2-3; D not resolved. The CDR3 runs 15 residues. The germline gives CDR1 LGHNA, CDR2 YNFKEQ. Between the trimmed V and J ends, which lost 0 bases and 4 bases, there was a span of 11 bases. This CDR3 is CASSQDPNSADTQYF. The CDR3 coding sequence is TGTGCCAGCAGCCAAGATCCCAATTCGGCAGATACGCAGTATTTT.

The chain carries TRBV4-1 and TRBJ2-1; TRBD2 matches at 7 bases. The CDR3 has 17 residues. With V trimmed by 4 bases and J by 0 bases, 9 bases remained unmatched. Germline V lookup: CDR1 MGHRA, CDR2 YSYEKL. The CDR3 DNA follows: TGCGCCAGCAGCCGGCCCTGGGTAGCGGGCTCCTACAATGAGCAGTTCTTC. Amino acids: CASSRPWVAGSYNEQFF.

The V gene is TRBV9, the J gene TRBJ2-7; TRBD2 agrees at 7 bases. Germline CDR1 SGDLS, CDR2 YYNGEE. V shed 3 bases and J 0 bases; nucleotides not matched to a gene: 0. This CDR3 is built from 13 residues. The DNA of the CDR3 is TGTGCCAGCAGCGGCGGGGGCTCCTACGAGCAGTACTTC. Translated, it gives CASSGGGSYEQYF.

The rearrangement joins TRBV20-1 to TRBJ1-2, with D perhaps matching TRBD1 (5 bases). Trimming took 8 bases from V and 8 from J, leaving 15 bases between them. Germline V gives CDR1 DFQATT, CDR2 SNEGSKA (reference sequence). There are 11 residues in the CDR3. CDR3 in DNA: TGCAGTTTTTTCCTGGGGGGGGGCTACACCTTC. Translation gives CSFFLGGGYTF.

The chain employs TRBV6-6 and TRBJ1-5; a possible D gene is TRBD1 (6 bases). The germline CDR1 and CDR2 sequences are MNHNY and SVGAGI (reference sequence). This CDR3 is 16 amino acids long. Trimming removed 2 bases from V and 2 bases from J, with 13 bases in between. CDR3 protein: CASSYPRQVGNQPQHF. In DNA, the CDR3 is TGTGCCAGCAGTTACCCTCGACAGGTTGGCAATCAGCCCCAGCATTTT.

This chain joins TRBV7-6 and TRBJ1-1; 10 nucleotides line up with TRBD1. Per germline, CDR1 SGHVS and CDR2 FNYEAQ. After removal of 5 bases from V and 3 bases from J, the junction contained 6 bases not matched to a gene. The CDR3 sequence is 15 residues long. In DNA, the CDR3 is TGTGCCAGCAGCGACAGGGGGCGTGGGGACACTGAAGCTTTCTTT. It translates to CASSDRGRGDTEAFF.

V usage is TRBV15 and J usage is TRBJ1-1, with 7 bases identical to TRBD1. The CDR3 runs to 17 residues. With 3 bases clipped from V and 5 bases from J, the junction kept 15 bases outside the gene matches. In germline, CDR1 is LNHNV, CDR2 YYDKDF (reference sequence). The CDR3 protein is CATSRGDPRGSRTEAFF. As DNA, the CDR3 is TGTGCCACCAGCAGGGGGGATCCCAGGGGGTCAAGAACTGAAGCTTTCTTT.

The chain combines TRBV2 with TRBJ1-2; D is undetermined. From germline, CDR1 is SNHLY and CDR2 FYNNEI. The V and J ends lost 7 bases and 0 bases respectively, with 24 bases between them. CDR3 size: 18 residues. The CDR3 is CASTVRALGGSSNYGYTF. DNA of the CDR3: TGTGCCAGCACCGTCCGGGCCCTAGGAGGGAGTTCTAACTATGGCTACACCTTC.

This chain uses TRBV5-1 with TRBJ2-1; D is ambiguous. The CDR3 loop spans 16 amino acids. Germline V gene lookup returns CDR1 SGHRS and CDR2 YFSETQ. V was cut by 5 bases and J by 0 bases, with 15 bases left in between. CDR3 amino acids: CASSRGLLSSYNEQFF. CDR3 nucleotide sequence: TGCGCCAGCAGTCGAGGTCTCCTGAGCTCCTACAATGAGCAGTTCTTC.

The chain recombines TRBV19 with TRBJ1-1; D remains unclear. The germline V and J ends were trimmed by 8 bases and 4 bases, with 8 bases remaining between them. CDR1 LNHDA and CDR2 SQIVND come from the germline V gene (reference sequence). The CDR3 loop spans 11 amino acids. The CDR3 here is CASWSGTEAFF. As DNA, the CDR3 is TGTGCCAGTTGGAGCGGCACTGAAGCTTTCTTT.

The chain recombines TRBV5-6 with TRBJ2-7; D perhaps matches TRBD2 (5 bases). This CDR3 comprises 14 residues. Germline CDR1 reads SGHDT; CDR2 reads YYEEEE. Trimming shortened V by 4 bases and J by 2 bases, and 13 bases separated the two germline ends. CDR3 sequence (DNA): TGTGCCAGCAGCACGCAGCGGTACACCTACGAGCAGTACTTC. This translates into CASSTQRYTYEQYF. The full variable domain, with the rest looked up from reference TRBV5-6 and TRBJ2-7, is DAGVTQSPTHLIKTRGQQVTLRCSPKSGHDTVSWYQQALGQGPQFIFQYYEEEERQRGNFPDRFSGHQFPNYSSELNVNALLLGDSALYLCASSTQRYTYEQYFGPGTRLTVT.

The genes are TRBV6-1 and TRBJ2-7, with TRBD1 as a possible D gene (6 bases). Germline assignment: CDR1 MNHNS and CDR2 SASEGT. V shed 4 bases and J shed 2 bases, with 12 bases lying between them. The CDR3 runs 14 residues. This CDR3 is CASSADRATYEQYF. The CDR3 DNA follows: TGTGCCAGCAGTGCGGACAGAGCGACCTACGAGCAGTACTTC.

V is TRBV27 and J is TRBJ1-2, with 7 positions matching TRBD1. V shed 3 bases, J shed 7 bases, and the junction held 5 bases outside the gene matches. Germline CDR1 MNHEY, CDR2 SMNVEV (reference sequence). CDR3 length equals 13 residues. As DNA, the CDR3 is TGTGCCAGCAGTTTTAGTAGGGGGCTTGGCTACACCTTC. Encoded protein: CASSFSRGLGYTF.

The rearrangement joins TRBV5-6 to TRBJ2-5; 7 nucleotides line up with TRBD2. The J call may be mistaken, given a closer DNA end match to TRBJ2-7. The CDR3 is 13 amino acids. Germline V gene data show CDR1 as SGHDT and CDR2 as YYEEEE. The CDR3 here is CASSPGLVYEQYF. Written as DNA, the CDR3 is TGTGCCAGCAGCCCCGGACTAGTCTACGAGCAGTACTTC.

This chain joins TRBV5-4 and TRBJ2-7; 9 bases fit TRBD1. Germline CDR1 is SGHNT and CDR2 is YYREEE (reference sequence). The junction had 6 bases not matched to a gene; V was cut back by 4 bases and J by 1 base. There are 15 residues in the CDR3. This CDR3 is CASSPGTGYSYEQYF. CDR3 DNA: TGTGCCAGCAGCCCCGGGACAGGGTATTCCTACGAGCAGTACTTC.

The V call is TRBV5-6, the J call TRBJ1-5; D remains ambiguous. V was shortened by 0 bases and J by 6 bases, with 10 bases between the two germline ends. Per germline, CDR1 SGHDT and CDR2 YYEEEE. The CDR3 covers 14 residues. CDR3 nucleotides: TGTGCCAGCAGCTTGGGTTCTGGGAGTCAGCCCCAGCATTTT. It specifies CASSLGSGSQPQHF. The full variable domain, completed using reference TRBV5-6 and TRBJ1-5, is DAGVTQSPTHLIKTRGQQVTLRCSPKSGHDTVSWYQQALGQGPQFIFQYYEEEERQRGNFPDRFSGHQFPNYSSELNVNALLLGDSALYLCASSLGSGSQPQHFGDGTRLSIL.

The rearrangement joins TRBV7-9 to TRBJ2-3; 8 bases map to TRBD1. Germline lookup yields CDR1 SEHNR and CDR2 FQNEAQ (reference sequence). Unmatched junction bases numbered 7, after V lost 2 bases and J lost 3 bases. This CDR3 has 16 amino acids. CDR3 DNA sequence: TGTGCCAGCAGCTTACCATTGGACAGGGCTACAGATACGCAGTATTTT. Translation: CASSLPLDRATDTQYF.

The rearrangement links TRBV5-1 to TRBJ1-5, with 8 positions matching TRBD1. Germline trimming cut 3 bases from V and 0 bases from J; bases unmatched to any gene: 11. Germline CDR1 reads SGHRS; CDR2 reads YFSETQ. The CDR3 contains 18 residues. Here the CDR3 reads CASSWVGQGDFSNQPQHF. The CDR3 nucleotides are TGCGCCAGCAGCTGGGTTGGACAGGGAGATTTTAGCAATCAGCCCCAGCATTTT.

J is TRBJ2-2 and V is TRBV11-3, with a tentative D call TRBD1 (6 bases). Germline V CDR1 and CDR2: SGHNT, YENEEA. CDR3 size: 18 residues. The V end lost 0 bases, the J end lost 9 bases, and 23 bases lay between the germline ends. CDR3 amino acids: CASSLDIWGTSLGWELFF. CDR3 sequence (DNA): TGTGCCAGCAGCTTAGATATATGGGGGACATCTCTCGGGTGGGAGCTGTTTTTT.

This chain uses TRBV6-5 with TRBJ2-7; 10 bases line up with TRBD2. Germline V lookup: CDR1 MNHEY, CDR2 SVGAGI. The CDR3 covers 14 residues. J was trimmed by 5 bases and V by 4 bases; bases with no gene match: 5. The CDR3 spells CASSSTSGVNEQYF. In nucleotides, the CDR3 is TGTGCCAGCAGTTCAACTAGCGGGGTTAACGAGCAGTACTTC.

The gene calls are TRBV5-1 and TRBJ2-7; 9 positions match TRBD2. Trimming took 4 bases from V and 2 from J; bases not matched to a gene: 4. The length of the CDR3 is 14 residues. Germline CDR1 is SGHRS and CDR2 is YFSETQ. The CDR3 protein is CASSGSGGPYEQYF. As DNA, the CDR3 is TGCGCCAGCAGCGGTAGCGGGGGACCCTACGAGCAGTACTTC. Based on the CDR3 plus reference TRBV5-1 and TRBJ2-7, the full variable domain is KAGVTQTPRYLIKTRGQQVTLSCSPISGHRSVSWYQQTPGQGLQFLFEYFSETQRNKGNFPGRFSGRQFSNSRSEMNVSTLELGDSALYLCASSGSGGPYEQYFGPGTRLTVT.